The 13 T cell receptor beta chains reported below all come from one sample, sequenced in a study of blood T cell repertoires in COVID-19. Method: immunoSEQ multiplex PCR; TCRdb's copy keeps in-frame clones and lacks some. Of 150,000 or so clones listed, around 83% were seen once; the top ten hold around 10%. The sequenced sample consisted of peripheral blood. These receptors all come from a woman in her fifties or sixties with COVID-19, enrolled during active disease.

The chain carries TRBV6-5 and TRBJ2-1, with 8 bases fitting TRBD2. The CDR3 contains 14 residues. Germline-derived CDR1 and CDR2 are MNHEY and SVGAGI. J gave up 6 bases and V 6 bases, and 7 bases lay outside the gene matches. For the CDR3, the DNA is TGTGCCAGCAGCTTCGGGGGGGACGCCAATGAGCAGTTCTTC. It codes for CASSFGGDANEQFF.

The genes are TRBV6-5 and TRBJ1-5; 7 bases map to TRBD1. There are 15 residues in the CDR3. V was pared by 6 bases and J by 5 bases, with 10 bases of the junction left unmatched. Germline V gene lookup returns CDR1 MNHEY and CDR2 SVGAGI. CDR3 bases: TGTGCCAGCAGCCCAGACAGGGAAAGACATCAGCCCCAGCATTTT. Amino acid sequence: CASSPDRERHQPQHF.

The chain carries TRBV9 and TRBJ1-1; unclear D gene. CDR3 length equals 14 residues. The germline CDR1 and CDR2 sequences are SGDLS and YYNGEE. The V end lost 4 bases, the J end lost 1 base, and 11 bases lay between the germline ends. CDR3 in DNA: TGTGCCAGCAGCTCGGGTCAGAAGAACACTGAAGCTTTCTTT. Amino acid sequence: CASSSGQKNTEAFF. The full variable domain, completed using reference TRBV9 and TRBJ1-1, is DSGVTQTPKHLITATGQRVTLRCSPRSGDLSVYWYQQSLDQGLQFLIQYYNGEERAKGNILERFSAQQFPDLHSELNLSSLELGDSALYFCASSSGQKNTEAFFGQGTRLTVV.

DNA for the CDR3: TGTGCCAGCAGGGAGGTGGGGAGCGGAGATACGCAGTATTTT. Its translation is CASREVGSGDTQYF. The V gene is TRBV7-3, the J gene TRBJ2-3, with D possibly matching TRBD2 (5 bases). V was pared by 6 bases and J by 5 bases, with 15 bases between. CDR1 and CDR2 from the germline V gene are SGHTA and FQGTGA. This CDR3 region has 14 residues.

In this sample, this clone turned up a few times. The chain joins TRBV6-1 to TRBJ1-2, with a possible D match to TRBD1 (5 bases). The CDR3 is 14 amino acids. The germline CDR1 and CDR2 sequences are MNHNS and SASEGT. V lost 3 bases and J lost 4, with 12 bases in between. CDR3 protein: CASSDVGHPYGYTF. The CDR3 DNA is TGTGCCAGCAGTGACGTCGGACACCCCTATGGCTACACCTTC.

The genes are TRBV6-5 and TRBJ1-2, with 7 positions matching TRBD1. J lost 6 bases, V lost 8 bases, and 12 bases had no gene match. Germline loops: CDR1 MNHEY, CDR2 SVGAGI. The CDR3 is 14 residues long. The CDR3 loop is CASVGERGLHGYTF. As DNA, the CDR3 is TGTGCCAGCGTTGGGGAGAGGGGGCTTCATGGCTACACCTTC.

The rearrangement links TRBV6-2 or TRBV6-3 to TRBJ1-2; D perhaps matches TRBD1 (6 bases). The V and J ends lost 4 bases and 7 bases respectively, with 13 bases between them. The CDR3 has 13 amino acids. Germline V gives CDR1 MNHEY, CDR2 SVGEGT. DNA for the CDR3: TGTGCCAGCAGTTTTACAGGGCTTCCTGGCTACACCTTC. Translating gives CASSFTGLPGYTF.

The CDR3 nucleotides read TGTGCCAGCAGTCGTGGGTCGGGGGGATCGAACACCGGGGAGCTGTTTTTT. It specifies CASSRGSGGSNTGELFF. The chain carries TRBV6-6 and TRBJ2-2; the match to TRBD2 covers 7 bases. The CDR3 runs 17 residues. Germline CDR1 reads MNHNY; CDR2 reads SVGAGI (reference sequence). After removal of 5 bases from V and 0 bases from J, the junction contained 9 bases not matched to a gene.

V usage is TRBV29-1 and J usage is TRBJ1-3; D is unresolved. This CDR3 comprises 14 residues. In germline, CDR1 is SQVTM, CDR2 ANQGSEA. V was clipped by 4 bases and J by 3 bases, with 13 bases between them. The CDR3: CSVGATGLGNTIYF. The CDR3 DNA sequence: TGCAGCGTTGGGGCTACCGGACTTGGAAACACCATATATTTT.

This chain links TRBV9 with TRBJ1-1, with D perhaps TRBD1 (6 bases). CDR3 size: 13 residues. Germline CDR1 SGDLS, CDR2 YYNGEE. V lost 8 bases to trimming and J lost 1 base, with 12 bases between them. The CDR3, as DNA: TGTGCCAGTAGACAGGTTGAGAACACTGAAGCTTTCTTT. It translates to CASRQVENTEAFF. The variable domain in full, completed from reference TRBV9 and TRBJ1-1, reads DSGVTQTPKHLITATGQRVTLRCSPRSGDLSVYWYQQSLDQGLQFLIQYYNGEERAKGNILERFSAQQFPDLHSELNLSSLELGDSALYFCASRQVENTEAFFGQGTRLTVV.

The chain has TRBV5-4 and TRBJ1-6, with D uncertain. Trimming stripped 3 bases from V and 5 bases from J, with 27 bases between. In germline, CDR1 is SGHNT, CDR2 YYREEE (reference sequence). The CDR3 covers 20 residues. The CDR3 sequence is CASSSLKAAARQINNSPLHF. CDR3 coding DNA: TGTGCCAGCAGCTCCTTAAAAGCGGCAGCTCGACAAATTAATAATTCACCCCTCCACTTT.

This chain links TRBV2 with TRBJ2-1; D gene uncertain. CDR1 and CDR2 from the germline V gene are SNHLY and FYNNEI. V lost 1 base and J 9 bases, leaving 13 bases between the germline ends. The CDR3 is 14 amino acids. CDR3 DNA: TGTGCCAGCAGTGAAGACCCCGGTGTCGGTGAGCAGTTCTTC. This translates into CASSEDPGVGEQFF.

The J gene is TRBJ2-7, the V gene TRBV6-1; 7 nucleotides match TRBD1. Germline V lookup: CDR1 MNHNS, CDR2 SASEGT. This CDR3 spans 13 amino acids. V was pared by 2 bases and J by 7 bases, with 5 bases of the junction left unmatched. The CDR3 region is CASSERQGREQYV. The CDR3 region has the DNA TGTGCCAGCAGTGAAAGACAGGGTCGGGAGCAGTACGTC.